This TCR beta chain was captured in a study of T cells in localized non-small cell lung cancer. Repertoires were generated with immunoSEQ multiplex PCR, while TCRdb's copy carries only in-frame clones and drops some. This table holds under 95,000 clones, approximately 80% found once. The TCR originated in a female donor older than 55 with stage I lung adenocarcinoma. Material: peripheral blood, obtained before any cancer treatment.

This chain's CDR3 is CASRRLGTDTQYF. The CDR3, as DNA: TGTGCCAGTCGCAGGTTGGGCACAGATACGCAGTATTTT. The chain employs TRBV19 and TRBJ2-3; no clear D. CDR3 size: 13 residues. Trimming took off 8 bases at V and 1 base at J, with 10 bases between the two ends. Looked up from germline, CDR1 is LNHDA and CDR2 is SQIVND (reference sequence).